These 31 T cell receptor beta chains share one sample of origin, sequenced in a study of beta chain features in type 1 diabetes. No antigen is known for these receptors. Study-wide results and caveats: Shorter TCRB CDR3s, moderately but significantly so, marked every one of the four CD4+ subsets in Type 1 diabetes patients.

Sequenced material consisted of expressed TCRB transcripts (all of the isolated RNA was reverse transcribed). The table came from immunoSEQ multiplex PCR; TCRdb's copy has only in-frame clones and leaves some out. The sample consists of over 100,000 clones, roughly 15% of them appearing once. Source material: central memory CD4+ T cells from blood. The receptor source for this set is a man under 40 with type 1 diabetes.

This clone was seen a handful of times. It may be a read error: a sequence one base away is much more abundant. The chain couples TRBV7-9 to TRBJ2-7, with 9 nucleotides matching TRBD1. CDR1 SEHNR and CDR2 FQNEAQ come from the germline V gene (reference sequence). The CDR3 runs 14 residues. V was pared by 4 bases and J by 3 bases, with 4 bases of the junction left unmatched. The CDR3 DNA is TGTGCCAGCAGCTCCGGGACAGGGAACTACGAGCAGTACTTC. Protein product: CASSSGTGNYEQYF. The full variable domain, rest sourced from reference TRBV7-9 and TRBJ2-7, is DTGVSQNPRHKITKRGQNVTFRCDPISEHNRLYWYRQTLGQGPEFLTYFQNEAQLEKSRLLSDRFSAERPKGSFSTLEIQRTEQGDSAMYLCASSSGTGNYEQYFGPGTRLTVT.

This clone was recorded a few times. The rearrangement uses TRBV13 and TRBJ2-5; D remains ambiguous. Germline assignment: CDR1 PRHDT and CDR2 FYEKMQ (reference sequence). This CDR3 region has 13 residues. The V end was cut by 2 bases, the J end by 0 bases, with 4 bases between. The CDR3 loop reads CASSLRDQETQYF. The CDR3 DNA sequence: TGTGCCAGCAGCTTACGGGACCAAGAGACCCAGTACTTC.

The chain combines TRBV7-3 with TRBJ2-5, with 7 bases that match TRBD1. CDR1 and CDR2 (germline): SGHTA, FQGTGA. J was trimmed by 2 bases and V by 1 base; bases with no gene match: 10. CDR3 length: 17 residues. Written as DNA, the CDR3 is TGTGCCAGCAGCTTAAGAATATCACGGGACAGTCAAGAGACCCAGTACTTC. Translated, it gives CASSLRISRDSQETQYF.

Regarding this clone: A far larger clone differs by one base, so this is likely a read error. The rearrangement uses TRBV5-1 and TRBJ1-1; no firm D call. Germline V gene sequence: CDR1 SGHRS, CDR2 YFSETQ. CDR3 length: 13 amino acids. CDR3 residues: CACSLDGNTEAFF. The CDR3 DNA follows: TGCGCCTGCAGCTTGGATGGGAACACTGAAGCTTTCTTT.

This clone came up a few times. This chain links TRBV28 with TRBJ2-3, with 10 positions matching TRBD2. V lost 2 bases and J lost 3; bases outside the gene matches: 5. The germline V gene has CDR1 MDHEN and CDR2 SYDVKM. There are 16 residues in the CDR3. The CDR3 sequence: CASSLGLAGETDTQYF. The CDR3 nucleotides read TGTGCCAGCAGTTTAGGTCTAGCGGGGGAAACAGATACGCAGTATTTT.

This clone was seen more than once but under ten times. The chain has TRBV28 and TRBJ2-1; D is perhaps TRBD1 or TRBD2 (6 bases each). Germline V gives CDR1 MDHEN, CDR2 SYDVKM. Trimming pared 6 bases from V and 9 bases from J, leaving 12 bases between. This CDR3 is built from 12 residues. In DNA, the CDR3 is TGTGCCAGCAGGCCACCGGGGGCTGAGCAGTTCTTC. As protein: CASRPPGAEQFF. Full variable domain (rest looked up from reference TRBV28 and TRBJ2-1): DVKVTQSSRYLVKRTGEKVFLECVQDMDHENMFWYRQDPGLGLRLIYFSYDVKMKEKGDIPEGYSVSREKKERFSLILESASTNQTSMYLCASRPPGAEQFFGPGTRLTVL.

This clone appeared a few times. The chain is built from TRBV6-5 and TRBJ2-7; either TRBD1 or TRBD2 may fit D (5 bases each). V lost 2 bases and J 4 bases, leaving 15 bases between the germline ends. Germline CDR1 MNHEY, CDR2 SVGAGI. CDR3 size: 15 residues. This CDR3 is CASSYAEGPFYEQYF. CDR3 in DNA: TGTGCCAGCAGTTACGCCGAGGGGCCTTTTTACGAGCAGTACTTC.

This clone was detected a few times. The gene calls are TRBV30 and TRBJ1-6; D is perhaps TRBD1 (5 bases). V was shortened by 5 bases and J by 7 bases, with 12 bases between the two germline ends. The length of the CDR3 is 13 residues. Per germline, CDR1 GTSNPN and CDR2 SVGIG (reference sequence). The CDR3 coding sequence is TGTGCCTGGGGGACGGGGGTGAATTCACCCCTCCACTTT. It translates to CAWGTGVNSPLHF.

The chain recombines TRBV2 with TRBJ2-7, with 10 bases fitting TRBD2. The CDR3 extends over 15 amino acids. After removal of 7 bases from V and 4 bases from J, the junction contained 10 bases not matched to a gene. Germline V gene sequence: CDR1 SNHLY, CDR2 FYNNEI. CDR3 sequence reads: CASKRTSGPSYEQYF. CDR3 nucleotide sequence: TGTGCCAGCAAACGGACTAGCGGCCCTAGTTACGAGCAGTACTTC.

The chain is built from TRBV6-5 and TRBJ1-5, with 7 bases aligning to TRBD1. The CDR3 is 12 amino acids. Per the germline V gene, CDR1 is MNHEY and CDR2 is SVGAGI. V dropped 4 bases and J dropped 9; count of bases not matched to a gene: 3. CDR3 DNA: TGTGCCAGCAGTTCCTACAGGGGGCCCCAGCATTTT. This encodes CASSSYRGPQHF.

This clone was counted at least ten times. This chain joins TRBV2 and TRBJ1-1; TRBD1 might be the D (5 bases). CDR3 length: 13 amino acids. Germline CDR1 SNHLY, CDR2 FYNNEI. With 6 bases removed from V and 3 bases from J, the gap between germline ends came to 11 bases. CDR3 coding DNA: TGTGCCAGCAGATCGGGGGAATACACTGAAGCTTTCTTT. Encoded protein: CASRSGEYTEAFF.

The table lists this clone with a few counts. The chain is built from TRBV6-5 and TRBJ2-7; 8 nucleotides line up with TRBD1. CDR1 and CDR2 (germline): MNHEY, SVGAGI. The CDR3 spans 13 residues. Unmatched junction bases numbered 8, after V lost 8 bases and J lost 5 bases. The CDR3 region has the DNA TGTGCCAGCCGAAGGACAGGGTTGGACGAGCAGTACTTC. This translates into CASRRTGLDEQYF.

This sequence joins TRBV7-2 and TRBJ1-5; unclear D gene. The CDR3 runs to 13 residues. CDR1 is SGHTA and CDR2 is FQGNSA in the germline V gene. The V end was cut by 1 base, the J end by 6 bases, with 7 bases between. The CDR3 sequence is CASSLGYTQPQHF. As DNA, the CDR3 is TGTGCCAGCAGCTTAGGGTATACTCAGCCCCAGCATTTT.

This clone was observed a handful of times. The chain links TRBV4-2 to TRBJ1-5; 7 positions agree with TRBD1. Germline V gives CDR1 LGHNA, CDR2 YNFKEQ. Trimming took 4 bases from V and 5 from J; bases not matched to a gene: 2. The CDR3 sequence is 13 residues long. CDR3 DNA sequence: TGTGCCAGCAGCCTCCAGGGGGATCAGCCCCAGCATTTT. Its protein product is CASSLQGDQPQHF.

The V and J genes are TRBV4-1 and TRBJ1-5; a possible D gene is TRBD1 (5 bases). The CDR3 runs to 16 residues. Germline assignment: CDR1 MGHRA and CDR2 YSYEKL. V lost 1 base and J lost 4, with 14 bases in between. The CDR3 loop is CASSQGGGVRNQPQHF. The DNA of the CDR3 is TGCGCCAGCAGCCAAGGCGGGGGGGTTCGGAATCAGCCCCAGCATTTT.

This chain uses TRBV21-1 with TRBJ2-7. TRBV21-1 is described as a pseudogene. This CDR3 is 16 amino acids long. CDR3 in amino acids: CASSKNLWTDSYEQYF. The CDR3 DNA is TGTGCCAGCAGCAAAAATCTTTGGACGGATAGCTACGAGCAGTACTTC.

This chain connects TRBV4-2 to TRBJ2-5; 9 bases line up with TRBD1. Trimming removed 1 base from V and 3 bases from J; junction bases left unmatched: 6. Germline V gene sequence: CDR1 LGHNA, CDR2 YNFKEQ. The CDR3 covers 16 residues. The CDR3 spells CASSQAAGTGKETQYF. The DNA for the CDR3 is TGTGCCAGCAGCCAAGCCGCCGGGACAGGGAAAGAGACCCAGTACTTC.

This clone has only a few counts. CDR3 protein: CAWSSRSPPSEQYF. The CDR3 DNA sequence: TGTGCCTGGTCCAGTCGCAGTCCTCCCTCCGAGCAGTACTTC. The chain is built from TRBV30 and TRBJ2-5; D is uncertain. The DNA end is a closer match to TRBJ2-7, so the J assignment may be wrong. The CDR3 is 14 amino acids. Germline V CDR1 and CDR2: GTSNPN, SVGIG (reference sequence).

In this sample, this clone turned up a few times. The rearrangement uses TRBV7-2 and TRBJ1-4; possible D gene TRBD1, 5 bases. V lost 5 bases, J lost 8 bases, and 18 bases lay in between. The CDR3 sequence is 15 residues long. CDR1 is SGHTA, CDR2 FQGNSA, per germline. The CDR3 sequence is CASSPSRREGEKLFF. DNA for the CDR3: TGTGCCAGCAGCCCAAGCCGAAGAGAGGGGGAAAAACTGTTTTTT.

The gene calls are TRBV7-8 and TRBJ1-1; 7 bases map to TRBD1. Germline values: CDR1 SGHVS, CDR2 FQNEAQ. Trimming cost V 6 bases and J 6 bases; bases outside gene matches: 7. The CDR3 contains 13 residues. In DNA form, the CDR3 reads TGTGCCAGCAGTCCCGACAGGGAGGCTGAAGCTTTCTTT. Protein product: CASSPDREAEAFF.

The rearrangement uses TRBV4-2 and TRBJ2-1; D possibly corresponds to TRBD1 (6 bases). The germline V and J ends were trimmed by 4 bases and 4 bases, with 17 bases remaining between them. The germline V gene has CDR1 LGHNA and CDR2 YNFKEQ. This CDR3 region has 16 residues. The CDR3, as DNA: TGTGCCAGCAGCCCCCAGGGCAGGGGTGTTTACAATGAGCAGTTCTTC. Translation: CASSPQGRGVYNEQFF.

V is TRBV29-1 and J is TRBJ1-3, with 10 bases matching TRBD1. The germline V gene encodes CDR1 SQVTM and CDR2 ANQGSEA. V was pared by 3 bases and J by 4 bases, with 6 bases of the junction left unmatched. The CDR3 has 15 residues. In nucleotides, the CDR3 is TGCAGCGTTGATCTGACAGGGGGCAGAGGAAACACCATATATTTT. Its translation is CSVDLTGGRGNTIYF.

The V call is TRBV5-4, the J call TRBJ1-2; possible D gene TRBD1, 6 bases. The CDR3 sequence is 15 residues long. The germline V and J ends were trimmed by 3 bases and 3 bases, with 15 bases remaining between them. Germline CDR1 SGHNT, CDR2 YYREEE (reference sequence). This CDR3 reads CASSSRTEGDYGYTF. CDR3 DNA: TGTGCCAGCAGCTCTAGGACAGAAGGAGACTATGGCTACACCTTC.

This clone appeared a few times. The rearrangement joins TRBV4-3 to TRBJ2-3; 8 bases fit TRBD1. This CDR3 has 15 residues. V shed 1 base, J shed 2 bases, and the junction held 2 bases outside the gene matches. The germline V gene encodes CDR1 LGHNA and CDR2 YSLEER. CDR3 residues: CASSQGQGNTDTQYF. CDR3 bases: TGCGCCAGCAGCCAAGGACAGGGGAACACAGATACGCAGTATTTT.

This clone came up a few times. CDR3 in amino acids: CASSDNTGELFF. In nucleotides, the CDR3 is TGTGCCAGCAGCGACAACACCGGGGAGCTGTTTTTT. This chain uses TRBV9 with TRBJ2-2; D not resolved. The CDR3 totals 12 residues. Germline V lookup: CDR1 SGDLS, CDR2 YYNGEE. Trimming removed 3 bases from V and 2 bases from J, with 2 bases in between.

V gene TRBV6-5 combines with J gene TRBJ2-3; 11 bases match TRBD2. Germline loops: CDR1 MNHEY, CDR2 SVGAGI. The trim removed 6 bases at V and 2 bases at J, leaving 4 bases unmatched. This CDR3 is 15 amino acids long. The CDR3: CASRGTSGNTDTQYF. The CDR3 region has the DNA TGTGCCAGCAGGGGGACTAGCGGAAACACAGATACGCAGTATTTT.

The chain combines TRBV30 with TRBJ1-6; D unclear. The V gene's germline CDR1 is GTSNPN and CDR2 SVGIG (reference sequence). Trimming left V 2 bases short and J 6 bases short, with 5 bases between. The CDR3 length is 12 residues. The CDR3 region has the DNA TGTGCCTGGAGTAACAGTAATTCACCCCTCCACTTT. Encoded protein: CAWSNSNSPLHF.

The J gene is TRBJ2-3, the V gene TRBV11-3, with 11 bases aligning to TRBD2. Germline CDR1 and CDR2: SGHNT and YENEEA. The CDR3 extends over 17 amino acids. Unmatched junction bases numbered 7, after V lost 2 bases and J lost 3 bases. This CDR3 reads CASSLTSGSPPTDTQYF. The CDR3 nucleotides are TGTGCCAGCAGCTTAACTAGCGGGAGTCCCCCTACAGATACGCAGTATTTT. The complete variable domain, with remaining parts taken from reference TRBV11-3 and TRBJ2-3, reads EAGVVQSPRYKIIEKKQPVAFWCNPISGHNTLYWYLQNLGQGPELLIRYENEEAVDDSQLPKDRFSAERLKGVDSTLKIQPAELGDSAVYLCASSLTSGSPPTDTQYFGPGTRLTVL.

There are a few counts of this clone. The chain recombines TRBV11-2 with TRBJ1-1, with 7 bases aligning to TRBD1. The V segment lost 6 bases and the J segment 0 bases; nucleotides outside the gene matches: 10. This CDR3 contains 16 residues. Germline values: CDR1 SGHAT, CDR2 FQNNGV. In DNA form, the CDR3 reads TGTGCCAGCAGGCGTCCGGGACAGAGATTGAACACTGAAGCTTTCTTT. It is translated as CASRRPGQRLNTEAFF.

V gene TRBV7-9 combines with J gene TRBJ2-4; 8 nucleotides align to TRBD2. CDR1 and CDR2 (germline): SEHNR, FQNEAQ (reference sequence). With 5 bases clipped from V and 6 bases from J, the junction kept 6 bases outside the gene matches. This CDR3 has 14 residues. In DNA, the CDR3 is TGTGCCAGCAGCCCAGCGGGGGTGGGAAACATTCAGTACTTC. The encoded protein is CASSPAGVGNIQYF.

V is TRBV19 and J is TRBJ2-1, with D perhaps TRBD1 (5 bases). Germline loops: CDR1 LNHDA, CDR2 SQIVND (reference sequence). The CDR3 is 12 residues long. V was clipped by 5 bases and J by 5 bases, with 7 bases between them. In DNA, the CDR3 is TGTGCCAGTAGTTCCAGGGACAATGAGCAGTTCTTC. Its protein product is CASSSRDNEQFF.